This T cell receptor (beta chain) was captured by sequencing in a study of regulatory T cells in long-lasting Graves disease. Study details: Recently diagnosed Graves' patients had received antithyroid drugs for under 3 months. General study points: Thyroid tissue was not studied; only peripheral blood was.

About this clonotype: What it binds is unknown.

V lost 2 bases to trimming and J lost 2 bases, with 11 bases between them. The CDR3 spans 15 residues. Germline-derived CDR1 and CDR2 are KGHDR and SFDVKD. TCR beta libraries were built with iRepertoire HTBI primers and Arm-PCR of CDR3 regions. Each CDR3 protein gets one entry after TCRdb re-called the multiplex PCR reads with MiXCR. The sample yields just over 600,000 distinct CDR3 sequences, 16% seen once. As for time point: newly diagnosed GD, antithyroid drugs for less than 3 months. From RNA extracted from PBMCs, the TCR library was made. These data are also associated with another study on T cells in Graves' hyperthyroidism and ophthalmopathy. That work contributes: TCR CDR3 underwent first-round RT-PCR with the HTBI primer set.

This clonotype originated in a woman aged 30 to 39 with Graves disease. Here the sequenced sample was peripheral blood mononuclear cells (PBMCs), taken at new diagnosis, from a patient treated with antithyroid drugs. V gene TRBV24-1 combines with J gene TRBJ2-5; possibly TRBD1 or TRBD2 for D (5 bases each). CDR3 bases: TGTGCCACCAGTGATTGGGACGAAAAGCAAGAGACCCAGTACTTC. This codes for CATSDWDEKQETQYF.